What follows are 28 T cell receptor beta chains derived from one specimen sequenced in a study of T cell responses to AZD1222 COVID-19 vaccine. The repertoire was sequenced with immunoSEQ multiplex PCR; TCRdb's copy has only in-frame clones and lacks some. The sample gives 57,000 or so clones, over 60% of which show up once; roughly 3.6% is in the top ten. The sample here was peripheral blood, taken 28 days after the second AZD1222 dose. These TCRs come from an adult who received the AZD1222 COVID-19 vaccine.

This rearrangement joins TRBV12-3 or TRBV12-4 to TRBJ2-5, with D unresolved. Trimming cost V 6 bases and J 4 bases, with 12 bases left between them. The CDR3 sequence is 13 residues long. CDR3 protein: CASRKWDSETQYF. The CDR3 DNA reads TGTGCCAGCAGAAAATGGGATTCAGAGACCCAGTACTTC.

This clone occurred a few times. V gene TRBV7-9 combines with J gene TRBJ2-5; D uncertain. The CDR3 covers 13 residues. The germline V and J ends were trimmed by 6 bases and 5 bases, with 13 bases remaining between them. CDR1 is SEHNR, CDR2 FQNEAQ, per germline (reference sequence). CDR3 loop: CASRQLAKETQYF. DNA for the CDR3: TGTGCCAGCAGGCAACTGGCGAAGGAGACCCAGTACTTC.

The CDR3 protein is CASSSTPGELFF. CDR3 nucleotide sequence: TGTGCCAGCAGTTCGACCCCCGGGGAGCTGTTTTTT. The V and J genes are TRBV28 and TRBJ2-2; no reliable D call. V gave up 4 bases and J gave up 6 bases, with 6 bases separating them. Germline-derived CDR1 and CDR2 are MDHEN and SYDVKM. The length of the CDR3 is 12 residues.

The chain carries TRBV6-5 and TRBJ2-7; TRBD1 matches 7 bases. The length of the CDR3 is 14 residues. CDR1 MNHEY and CDR2 SVGAGI come from the germline V gene. Unmatched junction bases numbered 8, after V lost 6 bases and J lost 3 bases. The CDR3 protein is CASSNPGTDYEQYF. CDR3 in DNA: TGTGCCAGCAGCAACCCCGGGACAGACTACGAGCAGTACTTC.

V and J are TRBV29-1 and TRBJ1-2, with D tentatively TRBD1 (6 bases). The germline V and J ends were trimmed by 6 bases and 8 bases, with 19 bases remaining between them. Looked up from germline, CDR1 is SQVTM and CDR2 is ANQGSEA. This CDR3 is 13 amino acids long. The CDR3: CSVEIVRGGGYTF. The CDR3 bases are TGCAGCGTGGAAATCGTAAGGGGGGGCGGCTACACCTTC.

The chain links TRBV7-2 to TRBJ2-1; the match to TRBD1 covers 8 bases. This CDR3 spans 15 amino acids. V trimming: 6 bases; J trimming: 9 bases; junction bases outside the gene matches: 13. Germline lookup yields CDR1 SGHTA and CDR2 FQGNSA. CDR3 coding DNA: TGTGCCAGCAGAACCGGGACAGGTGAGGTCTCTGAGCAGTTCTTC. It is translated as CASRTGTGEVSEQFF.

The V and J genes are TRBV5-1 and TRBJ1-4, with D maybe TRBD1 (6 bases). The V gene's germline CDR1 is SGHRS and CDR2 YFSETQ. The V end lost 3 bases, the J end lost 5 bases, and 17 bases lay between the germline ends. The CDR3 has 16 residues. For the CDR3, the DNA is TGCGCCAGCAGCTATACGACTGGACAGTCGAATGAAAAACTGTTTTTT. This codes for CASSYTTGQSNEKLFF.

This chain joins TRBV28 and TRBJ1-1; no firm D call. V was trimmed by 1 base and J by 4 bases, leaving 10 bases between them. CDR1 MDHEN and CDR2 SYDVKM come from the germline V gene. The CDR3 covers 14 residues. The CDR3, as DNA: TGTGCCAGCAGTTTATCTCCGTACAGCACTGAAGCTTTCTTT. It specifies CASSLSPYSTEAFF.

V usage is TRBV6-5 and J usage is TRBJ1-2, with 7 nucleotides matching TRBD1. The CDR3 consists of 15 residues. Germline V gene sequence: CDR1 MNHEY, CDR2 SVGAGI. V dropped 5 bases and J dropped 0; count of bases not matched to a gene: 6. This CDR3 reads CASSLQGLPNYGYTF. DNA of the CDR3: TGTGCCAGCAGTCTACAGGGGCTCCCTAACTATGGCTACACCTTC.

This chain joins TRBV15 and TRBJ1-5; D possibly corresponds to TRBD1 (5 bases). Trimming cost V 0 bases and J 6 bases, with 18 bases left between them. From germline, CDR1 is LNHNV and CDR2 YYDKDF (reference sequence). The CDR3 totals 17 residues. CDR3 DNA: TGTGCCACCAGCAGAGATAGGGGAACAGCACGGGCTCAGCCCCAGCATTTT. Its translation is CATSRDRGTARAQPQHF.

The chain carries TRBV5-1 and TRBJ1-1, with D possibly matching TRBD1 (5 bases). Trimming took 4 bases from V and 3 from J, leaving 16 bases between them. This CDR3 has 15 residues. Germline CDR1 is SGHRS and CDR2 is YFSETQ. CDR3 sequence (DNA): TGCGCCAGCAGCACCCAGGGCCCGGGGGACACTGAAGCTTTCTTT. Protein sequence: CASSTQGPGDTEAFF.

V is TRBV3-1 (or the pseudogene TRBV3-2) and J is TRBJ2-3; 9 bases are a match to TRBD1. V was pared by 3 bases and J by 4 bases, with 11 bases of the junction left unmatched. From germline, CDR1 is LGHDT and CDR2 YNNKEL (reference sequence). This CDR3 is 17 amino acids long. CDR3 sequence reads: CASSQGTGTGGADTQYF. As DNA, the CDR3 is TGTGCCAGCAGCCAGGGGACAGGGACAGGAGGGGCAGATACGCAGTATTTT.

V gene TRBV5-1 combines with J gene TRBJ2-3, with D perhaps matching TRBD1 (6 bases). Between the trimmed V and J ends, which lost 6 bases and 2 bases, there was a span of 16 bases. Germline values: CDR1 SGHRS, CDR2 YFSETQ. The CDR3 length is 15 residues. This CDR3 is CASTILDSLTDTQYF. As DNA, the CDR3 is TGCGCCAGCACGATCTTGGACAGCCTCACAGATACGCAGTATTTT.

The chain recombines TRBV15 with TRBJ1-6; 11 bases map to TRBD1. V gave up 0 bases and J gave up 7 bases; unmatched junction bases: 2. This CDR3 region has 16 residues. The V gene's germline CDR1 is LNHNV and CDR2 YYDKDF (reference sequence). The CDR3 loop is CATSRDRDRGNSPLHF. The CDR3 nucleotides are TGTGCCACCAGCAGAGATAGGGACAGGGGGAATTCACCCCTCCACTTT.

This clone appeared a few times. The rearrangement uses TRBV6-5 and TRBJ1-5; TRBD1 matches 7 bases. The CDR3 has 15 residues. CDR1 and CDR2 from the germline V gene are MNHEY and SVGAGI. The junction had 11 bases not matched to a gene; V was cut back by 5 bases and J by 7 bases. As DNA, the CDR3 is TGTGCCAGCAGTCTAAATTTTGAGGGGGCGCAGCCCCAGCATTTT. Its protein product is CASSLNFEGAQPQHF.

The chain uses TRBV7-3 and TRBJ1-6, with a tentative D call TRBD1 (5 bases). Germline V CDR1 and CDR2: SGHTA, FQGTGA. This CDR3 comprises 15 residues. Trimming shortened V by 2 bases and J by 2 bases, and 7 bases separated the two germline ends. CDR3 nucleotide sequence: TGTGCCAGCAGCTTACAGGGTACCTATAATTCACCCCTCCACTTT. Translation gives CASSLQGTYNSPLHF.

The chain uses TRBV7-6 and TRBJ1-5, with 8 bases lining up with TRBD1. The CDR3 is 14 amino acids. CDR1 is SGHVS, CDR2 FNYEAQ, per germline. V gave up 9 bases and J gave up 3 bases; unmatched junction bases: 7. The CDR3 coding sequence is TGTGCCAGTGCAGGGGGCGGACCCAATCAGCCCCAGCATTTT. Residues: CASAGGGPNQPQHF.

V and J are TRBV5-1 and TRBJ2-3, with D unresolved. The CDR3 has 12 amino acids. CDR1 SGHRS and CDR2 YFSETQ come from the germline V gene. Between the trimmed V and J ends, which lost 1 base and 0 bases, there was a span of 0 bases. CDR3 bases: TGCGCCAGCAGCTTGAGCACAGATACGCAGTATTTT. Translation: CASSLSTDTQYF. Full variable domain (remainder filled in from reference TRBV5-1 and TRBJ2-3): KAGVTQTPRYLIKTRGQQVTLSCSPISGHRSVSWYQQTPGQGLQFLFEYFSETQRNKGNFPGRFSGRQFSNSRSEMNVSTLELGDSALYLCASSLSTDTQYFGPGTRLTVL.

The chain employs TRBV7-2 and TRBJ2-7; TRBD1 matches 9 bases. Germline CDR1 and CDR2: SGHTA and FQGNSA. The CDR3 has 16 residues. The V gene end was trimmed by 5 bases and the J gene end by 5 bases; junction bases not matched to a gene: 13. The CDR3 DNA sequence: TGTGCCAGCAGCCCCGAAGACAGGGGGATCTTAGACGAGCAGTACTTC. Its translation: CASSPEDRGILDEQYF.

CDR3 region: CASSQTGGASQPQHF. The CDR3 coding sequence is TGTGCCAGCAGCCAGACAGGGGGCGCGAGTCAGCCCCAGCATTTT. This chain joins TRBV6-5 and TRBJ1-5; TRBD1 matches at 10 bases. The V segment lost 6 bases and the J segment 6 bases; nucleotides outside the gene matches: 8. CDR1 and CDR2 (germline): MNHEY, SVGAGI. The CDR3 has 15 amino acids.

The rearrangement links TRBV18 to TRBJ1-1; TRBD1 is a possible D gene (5 bases). The CDR3 runs 16 residues. Germline lookup yields CDR1 KGHSH and CDR2 LQKENI. The V end lost 3 bases, the J end lost 4 bases, and 18 bases lay between the germline ends. The CDR3 protein is CASSPGTADLGTEAFF. CDR3 bases: TGTGCCAGCTCACCCGGGACTGCCGATCTGGGCACTGAAGCTTTCTTT.

The chain is built from TRBV24-1 and TRBJ2-2, with D perhaps matching TRBD1 (8 bases). The ends were cut back, 4 bases at V and 10 bases at J, with 18 bases in the middle. This CDR3 comprises 15 residues. Germline assignment: CDR1 KGHDR and CDR2 SFDVKD. The chain's CDR3 is CATSDPTGEGKELFF. Written as DNA, the CDR3 is TGTGCCACCAGTGACCCGACAGGGGAGGGCAAGGAGCTGTTTTTT.

V usage is TRBV12-2 and J usage is TRBJ2-2; TRBD2 reflects the table's D call only, with no check against the DNA. TRBV12-2 is classified as a pseudogene. CDR3 length: 15 residues. The CDR3 loop is CASRLGIVLTGELFF. CDR3 nucleotide sequence: TGTGCAAGTCGCTTAGGTATAGTTCTAACCGGGGAGCTGTTTTTT.

As for this clone: A junction boundary mismatches the germline segment, possibly from a read error. J is TRBJ1-2 and V is TRBV2; 8 nucleotides agree with TRBD1. Germline CDR1 reads SNHLY; CDR2 reads FYNNEI. CDR3 length: 14 residues. CDR3 residues: CASSVAQGDHGYTF. The CDR3 DNA sequence: TGTGCAAGCAGTGTGGCACAGGGGGATCATGGCTACACCTTC.

V gene TRBV19 combines with J gene TRBJ1-5; D is unclear. The CDR3 consists of 12 residues. Germline V gives CDR1 LNHDA, CDR2 SQIVND (reference sequence). V shed 3 bases and J shed 5 bases, with 5 bases lying between them. The CDR3 reads CASSITYQPQHF. CDR3 DNA: TGTGCCAGTAGTATTACCTATCAGCCCCAGCATTTT.

This clone was found a few times. The rearrangement joins TRBV3-1 (or the pseudogene TRBV3-2) to TRBJ2-2; D gene unclear. Per the germline V gene, CDR1 is LGHDT and CDR2 is YNNKEL (reference sequence). The V end was cut by 1 base, the J end by 3 bases, with 18 bases between. The CDR3 length is 18 residues. The CDR3 sequence is CASSQGRGSPLHTGELFF. CDR3 sequence (DNA): TGTGCCAGCAGCCAAGGCCGTGGGTCCCCCCTCCACACCGGGGAGCTGTTTTTT.

This clone was observed a single time. The chain is built from TRBV28 and TRBJ2-7, with D possibly matching TRBD2 (7 bases). V dropped 6 bases and J dropped 3 bases, with 12 bases sitting between them. Looked up from germline, CDR1 is MDHEN and CDR2 is SYDVKM. The CDR3 has 13 residues. DNA for the CDR3: TGTGCCAGCAGCCGCGGGGGCCGCTACGAGCAGTACTTC. Translating gives CASSRGGRYEQYF. Supplemented by reference TRBV28 and TRBJ2-7, the full variable domain reads DVKVTQSSRYLVKRTGEKVFLECVQDMDHENMFWYRQDPGLGLRLIYFSYDVKMKEKGDIPEGYSVSREKKERFSLILESASTNQTSMYLCASSRGGRYEQYFGPGTRLTVT.

The J gene is TRBJ1-1, the V gene TRBV12-3 or TRBV12-4, with a weak D call TRBD1 (6 bases). V dropped 5 bases and J dropped 3 bases, with 10 bases sitting between them. This CDR3 region has 13 residues. The CDR3 DNA reads TGTGCCAGCAGTCCCCAGGGGTACACTGAAGCTTTCTTT. It translates to CASSPQGYTEAFF.